This T cell receptor beta chain was recovered during a study of T cells after yellow fever vaccination. This clonotype was seen ten or more times. Its matching antigen is unknown. Germline CDR1 and CDR2: SGHNT and YYREEE (reference sequence). The CDR3 consists of 16 residues. V was trimmed by 2 bases and J by 1 base, leaving 12 bases between them. A process of 5'RACE template switching, which added a universal primer site and UMIs, was used to make TCR cDNA. TCRdb re-derived calls from the 5' RACE reads in MiXCR, one entry per CDR3 protein. The table lists roughly 340,000 distinct CDR3 sequences, 4% of them singletons. General study points: The booster response re-showed most primary clones: 95% to 96% CD4, more than 80% CD8. Weaker, the secondary response peaked sooner, at day 5 versus 15. A limited proportion of clonotypes was detected within both the CD4 and CD8 compartments.

This TCR derives from a man between 18 and 35 years old who received the YFV17D yellow fever vaccine. The chain is built from TRBV5-4 and TRBJ2-2, with D perhaps matching TRBD1 or TRBD2 (6 bases each). Specimen: PBMCs, collected 5 days after the yellow fever booster vaccination. CDR3 sequence: CASSFAGQGNTGELFF. In nucleotides, the CDR3 is TGTGCCAGCAGCTTTGCGGGACAAGGGAACACCGGGGAGCTGTTTTTT.